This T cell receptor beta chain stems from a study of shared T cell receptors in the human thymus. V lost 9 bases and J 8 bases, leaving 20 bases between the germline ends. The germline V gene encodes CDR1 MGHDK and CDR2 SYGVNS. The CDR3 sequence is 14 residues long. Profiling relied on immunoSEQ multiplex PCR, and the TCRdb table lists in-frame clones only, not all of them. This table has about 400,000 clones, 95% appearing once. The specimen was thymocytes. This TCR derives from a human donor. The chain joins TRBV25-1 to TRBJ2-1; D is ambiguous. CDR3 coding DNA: TGTGCCAGTGCCCCAGACCCTCATACGGATGAGCAGTTCTTC. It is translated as CASAPDPHTDEQFF.